In this sample, the clone carrying this T cell receptor (beta chain) turned up many times. Its specificity is unknown. TCRdb re-called the reads with MiXCR, one entry per CDR3 protein. The sample consists of around 540,000 distinct CDR3 sequences, around 35% of them appearing once. The CDR3 contains 13 residues. Per the germline V gene, CDR1 is SGHTA and CDR2 is FQGNSA. Trimming pared 0 bases from V and 3 bases from J, leaving 4 bases between. These data originate in a study of T cell repertoires in cytomegalovirus infection. Overall study results and limits: Dominating the ex vivo response were HLA-C-restricted CMV-specific TCR beta clonotypes.

The sequences come from cultured PBMCs, collected from culture after CMV antigen stimulation. The rearrangement links TRBV7-2 to TRBJ2-3, with no clear D. The TCR was taken from a human donor in good health (CMV status not recorded). Some clones in this sample may be carry-over from other donors' samples. CDR3 protein: CASSLAMTDTQYF. The CDR3 region has the DNA TGTGCCAGCAGCTTAGCCATGACAGATACGCAGTATTTT.